Listed below are T cell receptor beta chains from one sample, sequenced in a study of T cells in localized non-small cell lung cancer. The assay was immunoSEQ multiplex PCR, and TCRdb's table has in-frame clones only and misses some. Of fewer than 8,000 clones detected, 90% to 95% appear once; the ten largest clones hold around 2.9%. Material: peripheral blood, obtained before any cancer treatment. The receptors here all came from a woman aged 40-70 years with stage I lung adenocarcinoma. Both conserved end residues are trimmed from each CDR3. Rows may omit the clone size; those that give it use once, few, many or a size class.

v_gene	abundance	j_gene	CDR3aa
TRBV4-1	.	TRBJ2-3	ASSQTANGIADTQY
TRBV5-1	once	TRBJ2-1	ASRLIAGYSYNEQF
TRBV7-7	.	TRBJ2-5	ASRPGTSGLGTQY
TRBV29-1	.	TRBJ2-7	SVRGTSGRGGEQY
TRBV7-9	once	TRBJ2-7	ASSSPGQGTYEQY
TRBV9	.	TRBJ1-1	ASSVDLLNTEAF
TRBV9	.	TRBJ1-6	ASSVGGDRLGSPLH
TRBV10-3	.	TRBJ2-1	AITSGTSPYNEQF
TRBV18	.	TRBJ1-2	ASSPPGQGAECT
TRBV7-6	.	TRBJ1-5	ASSSKPYSGGNQPQH
TRBV6-6	.	TRBJ1-2	ASSSNRVGYT
TRBV7-9	once	TRBJ1-5	ASSDSNQPQH
TRBV25-1	.	TRBJ1-2	ASSVEGALGYT
TRBV7-2	.	TRBJ1-3	ASSPDRNSGNTIY
TRBV7-9	.	TRBJ2-5	ASSFGVSSGGETQY
TRBV27	.	TRBJ2-7	ASSPQGVTYEQY
TRBV27	.	TRBJ1-1	ASSPSRGMVTEAF
TRBV4-1	few	TRBJ1-1	ASSRITGVRNTEAF
TRBV7-2	.	TRBJ2-5	ASSPLAETQY
TRBV27	.	TRBJ2-3	ASSRWGLRDTQY
TRBV27	once	TRBJ2-5	ASSSPERAKETQY
TRBV6-1	.	TRBJ1-6	ASKPDSDNSPLH
TRBV7-9	.	TRBJ2-1	ASSLDPASSYNEQF
TRBV27	.	TRBJ1-5	ASSPRGDGGPQH
TRBV18	.	TRBJ2-1	ASSRATSGRNHEQF
TRBV11-2	.	TRBJ2-4	ASSLEWVIRGNIQY
TRBV5-1	few	TRBJ2-1	ASSPGYNEQF
TRBV7-9	.	TRBJ2-1	ASSLDGVAVF
TRBV7-6	.	TRBJ2-2	ASSHTRQTTGELF
TRBV6-5	.	TRBJ2-4	ASSYSRPVRGNIQY
TRBV7-6	.	TRBJ2-3	ASSLGLAGPTDTQY
TRBV19	.	TRBJ2-1	ASGTSGSGEQF
TRBV27	.	TRBJ2-1	ASSLTGAAYNEQF
TRBV11-1	once	TRBJ2-1	ASSLGGEQF
TRBV11-2	.	TRBJ2-1	ASSFGVNNEQF
TRBV14	.	TRBJ1-5	ASSQGLLQPQH
TRBV2	few	TRBJ2-1	ASSYYNEQF
TRBV6-5	.	TRBJ2-4	ASRDTGTTKNIQY
TRBV5-1	once	TRBJ2-5	ASSLEGRYGETQY
TRBV5-6	once	TRBJ1-5	ASSLYQDNQPQH
TRBV27	.	TRBJ2-7	ASSLGYRGVSYEQY
TRBV6-6	.	TRBJ1-1	ASSGGDTEAF
TRBV6-6	.	TRBJ1-5	ASSRSGGGEQPQH
TRBV18	.	TRBJ1-1	ASSPPGTGNMNTEAF
TRBV5-1	.	TRBJ2-2	ASSLWTGELF